A selection of T cell receptor beta chains follows, all from one sample in a study of cytomegalovirus exposure and HLA in healthy donors. The repertoire was sequenced with immunoSEQ multiplex PCR; TCRdb's copy has only in-frame clones and lacks some. The table records roughly 280,000 clones, roughly two thirds of them present only once. What was sequenced was PBMCs. These receptors were obtained from a female donor in good health and CMV-seronegative. Each CDR3 is given with its conserved first and last residue. The D gene is left open where the match is weak. A clone size is listed for some rows: how often the clone was seen (once, few, many), or a class if it is expanded.

v_call,j_call,cdr3_length,d_call,clone_size,cdr3_aa,cdr3_nt
TRBV4-1,TRBJ2-1,16,.,.,CASSQFSGASYNEQFF,TGCGCCAGCAGCCAGTTTAGCGGAGCCTCCTACAATGAGCAGTTCTTC
TRBV5-1,TRBJ2-2,16,TRBD2,.,CASLGLAGQNTGELFF,TGCGCCAGCCTGGGACTAGCGGGTCAGAACACCGGGGAGCTGTTTTTT
TRBV5-6,TRBJ2-7,13,.,.,CASSLGQSYEQYF,TGTGCCAGCAGCTTGGGACAATCCTACGAGCAGTACTTC
TRBV13,TRBJ2-2,18,TRBD2,.,CASSLALDQREGTGELFF,TGTGCCAGCAGCTTAGCCTTGGACCAGCGGGAGGGCACCGGGGAGCTGTTTTTT
TRBV27,TRBJ2-7,15,.,.,CASSLELGSSYEQYF,TGTGCCAGCAGTTTGGAGTTGGGTAGCTCCTACGAGCAGTACTTC
TRBV4-1,TRBJ2-5,15,.,.,CASSPSGGSGETQYF,TGCGCCAGCAGCCCGTCAGGAGGGAGTGGGGAGACCCAGTACTTC
TRBV10-3,TRBJ2-2,14,TRBD1,once,CALPGTGNTGELFF,TGTGCCTTGCCCGGGACAGGGAACACCGGGGAGCTGTTTTTT
TRBV11-3,TRBJ1-1,14,.,few,CASSLARGGGEAFF,TGTGCCAGCAGCTTAGCTCGCGGAGGCGGTGAAGCTTTCTTT
TRBV5-4,TRBJ2-5,16,TRBD2,.,CASSLVGLAGRETQYF,TGTGCCAGCAGCTTGGTTGGACTAGCGGGAAGAGAGACCCAGTACTTC
TRBV6-1,TRBJ2-3,13,.,.,CASLVEGGFSQYF,TGTGCCAGCCTTGTGGAGGGTGGATTTTCGCAGTATTTT
TRBV5-1,TRBJ2-7,15,.,few,CASSLGTKSYNEQYF,TGCGCCAGCAGCTTGGGGACAAAATCTTACAACGAGCAGTACTTC
TRBV11-2,TRBJ2-5,15,.,.,CASSLDGDFQETQYF,TGTGCCAGCAGCTTAGATGGGGACTTCCAAGAGACCCAGTACTTC
TRBV7-2,TRBJ2-5,13,.,once,CASSLGGVETQYF,TGTGCCAGCAGCTTAGGAGGAGTGGAGACCCAGTACTTC
TRBV27,TRBJ1-1,14,.,.,CASSLFSMNTEAFF,TGTGCCAGCAGTTTATTTAGCATGAACACTGAAGCTTTCTTT
TRBV14,TRBJ2-7,15,TRBD2,.,CASSPRVAGAYEQYF,TGTGCCAGCAGCCCCCGGGTAGCGGGAGCCTACGAGCAGTACTTC
TRBV30,TRBJ2-5,15,TRBD2,.,CAWSAQLAGVETQYF,TGTGCCTGGAGCGCTCAGCTAGCGGGAGTCGAGACCCAGTACTTC
TRBV6-1,TRBJ1-5,14,.,.,CASSETGRNQPQHF,TGTGCCAGCAGTGAAACAGGGCGGAATCAGCCCCAGCATTTT
TRBV19,TRBJ2-7,12,.,once,CASSLGGHEQYF,TGTGCCAGTAGCTTAGGGGGTCACGAGCAGTACTTC
TRBV29-1,TRBJ2-5,16,.,.,CSVEDGLASPQETQYF,TGCAGCGTTGAAGATGGGCTTGCTAGCCCTCAAGAGACCCAGTACTTC
TRBV4-1,TRBJ2-5,15,TRBD1,.,CASSQMRGLGETQYF,TGCGCCAGCAGCCAAATGAGGGGGCTCGGAGAGACCCAGTACTTC
TRBV6-1,TRBJ1-1,15,.,once,CASIGTLRSNTEAFF,TGTGCCAGCATTGGGACTCTCCGGTCTAACACTGAAGCTTTCTTT
TRBV18,TRBJ2-2,15,.,.,CASSPLQSGTGELFF,TGTGCCAGCTCACCACTGCAGTCTGGCACCGGGGAGCTGTTTTTT
TRBV11-2,TRBJ2-5,16,TRBD1,.,CASRRPGQGQKETQYF,TGTGCCAGCAGAAGGCCGGGACAGGGGCAGAAAGAGACCCAGTACTTC
TRBV27,TRBJ1-1,19,.,.,CASRLYEDLYAGMNTEAFF,TGTGCCAGCAGGTTGTACGAAGACCTTTATGCAGGGATGAACACTGAAGCTTTCTTT
TRBV5-1,TRBJ2-1,13,.,.,CASSLTSFNEQFF,TGCGCCAGCAGCCTTACTAGCTTCAATGAGCAGTTCTTC
TRBV15,TRBJ2-1,15,.,few,CATSRDLAGQGEQFF,TGTGCCACCAGCAGAGATCTGGCAGGGCAGGGGGAGCAGTTCTTC
TRBV4-1,TRBJ2-1,17,TRBD2,few,CASSQELAGGLGNEQFF,TGCGCCAGCAGCCAAGAACTAGCGGGAGGGTTAGGTAATGAGCAGTTCTTC
TRBV7-9,TRBJ2-7,14,TRBD1,once,CSSRKGTDSYEQYF,TGTTCCAGCAGGAAAGGGACAGACAGCTACGAGCAGTACTTC
TRBV5-4,TRBJ1-4,16,TRBD1,few,CASSLASDRGGEKLFF,TGTGCCAGCAGCTTGGCTTCCGACAGGGGAGGCGAAAAACTGTTTTTT
TRBV5-1,TRBJ2-7,14,TRBD1,.,CASSLGDRGDEQYF,TGCGCCAGCAGCTTGGGGGACAGGGGTGACGAGCAGTACTTC
TRBV5-1,TRBJ2-1,14,.,once,CASSTGSSYNEQFF,TGCGCCAGCAGTACAGGTAGCTCCTACAATGAGCAGTTCTTC
TRBV15,TRBJ2-3,15,TRBD2,.,CATSLGLASTDTQYF,TGTGCCACCAGCTTGGGACTAGCTAGCACAGATACGCAGTATTTT
TRBV29-1,TRBJ1-4,14,.,.,CSVWGLPPNEKLFF,TGCAGCGTCTGGGGACTCCCGCCTAATGAAAAACTGTTTTTT
TRBV2,TRBJ2-7,14,TRBD1,once,CASGKGQPPYEQYF,TGTGCCAGCGGAAAGGGACAGCCTCCCTACGAGCAGTACTTC
TRBV5-1,TRBJ1-1,13,.,.,CASRTVFTTEAFF,TGCGCCAGCAGGACAGTCTTTACCACTGAAGCTTTCTTT
TRBV4-1,TRBJ2-7,18,TRBD2,.,CASSRLLSSGSLYHEQYF,TGCGCCAGCAGTCGTCTTTTGAGTAGCGGGTCTTTATACCACGAGCAGTACTTC
TRBV7-2,TRBJ2-1,14,.,.,CASSPYSSINEQFF,TGTGCCAGCAGCCCCTACTCCTCTATCAATGAGCAGTTCTTC
TRBV11-2,TRBJ1-1,15,TRBD1,.,CASSPLQGGNTEAFF,TGTGCCAGCAGCCCTCTCCAGGGGGGGAACACTGAAGCTTTCTTT
TRBV27,TRBJ2-7,15,TRBD2,.,CASSPGTSFSYEQYF,TGTGCCAGCAGTCCCGGGACTAGCTTTTCCTACGAGCAGTACTTC
TRBV11-2,TRBJ1-1,20,TRBD1,.,CASSLDPIGVSRGRNTEAFF,TGTGCCAGCAGCTTAGATCCCATAGGGGTCTCCAGGGGGAGGAACACTGAAGCTTTCTTT
TRBV5-8,TRBJ2-1,17,TRBD2,once,CASSSDPAGRARNEQFF,TGTGCCAGCAGCTCCGACCCCGCCGGGAGGGCCCGCAATGAGCAGTTCTTC
TRBV12-5,TRBJ2-7,15,TRBD2,.,CASGTGLAGGREQYF,TGTGCTAGTGGCACCGGACTAGCGGGAGGGCGGGAGCAGTACTTC
TRBV7-9,TRBJ1-4,16,.,.,CASSLGRSGRDEKLFF,TGTGCCAGCAGCTTAGGTCGGTCGGGGAGAGATGAAAAACTGTTTTTT
TRBV28,TRBJ2-5,15,TRBD1,once,CASSPTGGTEETQYF,TGTGCCAGCTCCCCGACAGGGGGTACCGAAGAGACCCAGTACTTC
TRBV5-6,TRBJ2-1,13,.,.,CASSTGNHNEQFF,TGTGCCAGCTCAACAGGGAACCACAATGAGCAGTTCTTC
TRBV10-3,TRBJ2-1,16,.,.,CAIRARPGGVYNEQFF,TGTGCCATCAGAGCCCGACCAGGCGGGGTTTACAATGAGCAGTTCTTC
TRBV6-5,TRBJ1-2,11,TRBD1,.,CASSTGVGYTF,TGTGCCAGCAGTACAGGGGTCGGCTACACCTTC
TRBV28,TRBJ2-7,14,TRBD1,.,CASSKTGDLYEQYF,TGTGCCAGCAGCAAAACAGGGGATCTATACGAGCAGTACTTC
TRBV5-1,TRBJ1-5,14,TRBD1,.,CASSLAGGDQPQHF,TGCGCCAGCAGCTTGGCAGGGGGCGATCAGCCCCAGCATTTT
TRBV28,TRBJ1-5,16,.,.,CASRLSRAGGNQPQHF,TGTGCCAGCAGACTTAGTAGGGCCGGGGGCAATCAGCCCCAGCATTTT
TRBV2,TRBJ1-2,15,TRBD1,few,CASRRTGGGKDGYTF,TGTGCCAGCAGACGTACAGGGGGCGGCAAGGATGGCTACACCTTC